A selection of T cell receptor beta chains follows, all from one sample in a study of T cells in Graves' hyperthyroidism and ophthalmopathy. TCRdb used MiXCR to reprocess the multiplex PCR reads, holding one entry per CDR3 protein. This repertoire shows 220,000 or so distinct CDR3 sequences, around 17% found once; its top ten account for 28%. The sequencing sample was made of blood. These receptor sequences come from a woman between 18 and 30 years old with Graves' ophthalmopathy. CDR3s include the opening cysteine and the closing phenylalanine or tryptophan.

CDR3 protein: CASSLAGQGVSPLHF
V gene: TRBV28

CDR3 protein: CASSELKGSPLHF
V gene: TRBV2

CDR3 protein: CASGDRGNEQFF
V gene: TRBV6-1

CDR3 protein: CASSRRRGPTDTQYF
V gene: TRBV7-6

CDR3 protein: CASGSGTGMVETQYF
V gene: TRBV12-5

CDR3 protein: CASSPSIPGRWNTEAFF
V gene: TRBV3-1

CDR3 protein: CASSPRTEPKTTDTQYF
V gene: TRBV18

CDR3 protein: CAWARASLGEQYF
V gene: TRBV30

CDR3 protein: CSAREYIGTRTDTQYF
V gene: TRBV20-1

CDR3 protein: CSANIRQGAGTDTQYF
V gene: TRBV20-1

CDR3 protein: CASSSRAVYGYTF
V gene: TRBV12-3/TRBV12-4

CDR3 protein: CASSDWDRGSYNEQFF
V gene: TRBV6-1

CDR3 protein: CASSQAVRAGGHGYTF
V gene: TRBV4-3

CDR3 protein: CATSSIRGPGGELFF
V gene: TRBV15

CDR3 protein: CAISSDRGTYEQYF
V gene: TRBV10-3

CDR3 protein: CASSYTTSRVIANVLTF
V gene: TRBV6-8

CDR3 protein: CASSPDYYEQYF
V gene: TRBV5-1

CDR3 protein: CASRTGTYNSPLHF
V gene: TRBV6-1

CDR3 protein: CASRVTSGSSYEQYF
V gene: TRBV28

CDR3 protein: CASSGKHPGANVLTF
V gene: TRBV2

CDR3 protein: CASSSLAGGHEQYF
V gene: TRBV5-6

CDR3 protein: CSASAGLAGAGELFF
V gene: TRBV20-1

CDR3 protein: CASRAPGARSIQYF
V gene: TRBV27

CDR3 protein: CASSMTSGRGTDTQYF
V gene: TRBV19

CDR3 protein: CASSYKAAGPAADTQYF
V gene: TRBV6-2/TRBV6-3

CDR3 protein: CASSFRTSGAQETQYF
V gene: TRBV12-3/TRBV12-4

CDR3 protein: CSGLSGHSYEQYF
V gene: TRBV20-1

CDR3 protein: CASSYVGGAYEQYF
V gene: TRBV6-2/TRBV6-3

CDR3 protein: CASRNMPGQGTYEQYF
V gene: TRBV6-1

CDR3 protein: CASQLAGGPAGELFF
V gene: TRBV3-1

CDR3 protein: CASSMGTDWGTEAFF
V gene: TRBV19

CDR3 protein: CASSLGDRSEQYF
V gene: TRBV5-1

CDR3 protein: CASSLSGQSEAFF
V gene: TRBV28

CDR3 protein: CASSDRQKTNYGYTF
V gene: TRBV6-1

CDR3 protein: CVSSPEGYSYNEQFF
V gene: TRBV5-8

CDR3 protein: CASSRGSGRGDTQYF
V gene: TRBV18

CDR3 protein: CASRRGVTQYF
V gene: TRBV12-3/TRBV12-4

CDR3 protein: CASSPWTSGAYEQYF
V gene: TRBV2

CDR3 protein: CASRITVVNSPLHF
V gene: TRBV19

CDR3 protein: CASSRLVGSEQFF
V gene: TRBV3-1

CDR3 protein: CASSPRGTRGTQYF
V gene: TRBV19

CDR3 protein: CASSQDSHNEQFF
V gene: TRBV4-3

CDR3 protein: CASSKTAVNTEAFF
V gene: TRBV19

CDR3 protein: CASSLDGSNKLTQYF
V gene: TRBV5-5

CDR3 protein: CASSYSDFNTGELFF
V gene: TRBV6-2/TRBV6-3